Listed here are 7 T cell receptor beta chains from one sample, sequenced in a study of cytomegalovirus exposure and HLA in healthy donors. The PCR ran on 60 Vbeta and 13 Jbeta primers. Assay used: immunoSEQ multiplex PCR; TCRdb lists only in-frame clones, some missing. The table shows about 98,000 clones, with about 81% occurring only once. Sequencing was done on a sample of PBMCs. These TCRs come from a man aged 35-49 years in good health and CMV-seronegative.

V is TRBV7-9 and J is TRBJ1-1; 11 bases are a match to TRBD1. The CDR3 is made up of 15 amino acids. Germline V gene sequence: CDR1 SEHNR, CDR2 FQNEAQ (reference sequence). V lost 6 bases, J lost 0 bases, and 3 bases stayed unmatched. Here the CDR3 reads CASRDRGPLNTEAFF. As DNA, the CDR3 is TGTGCCAGCAGGGACAGGGGGCCTTTGAACACTGAAGCTTTCTTT.

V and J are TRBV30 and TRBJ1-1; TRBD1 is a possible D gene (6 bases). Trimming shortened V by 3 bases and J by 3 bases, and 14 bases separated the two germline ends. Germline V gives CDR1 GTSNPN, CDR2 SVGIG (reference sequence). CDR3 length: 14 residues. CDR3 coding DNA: TGTGCCTGGAGACCCCCTGGGGGCCACACTGAAGCTTTCTTT. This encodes CAWRPPGGHTEAFF.

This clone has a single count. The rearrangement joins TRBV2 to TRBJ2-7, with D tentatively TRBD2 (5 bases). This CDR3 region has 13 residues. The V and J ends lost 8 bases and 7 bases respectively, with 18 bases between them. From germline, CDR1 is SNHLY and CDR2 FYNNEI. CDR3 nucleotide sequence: TGTGCCAGCGTCACATTGGAGGTTGGAGAGCAGTACTTC. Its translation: CASVTLEVGEQYF.

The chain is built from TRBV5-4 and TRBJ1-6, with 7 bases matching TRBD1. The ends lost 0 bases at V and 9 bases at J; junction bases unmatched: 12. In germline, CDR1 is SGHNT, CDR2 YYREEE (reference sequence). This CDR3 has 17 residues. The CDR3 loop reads CASSLGLGQTIISPLHF. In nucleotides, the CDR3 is TGTGCCAGCAGCTTGGGATTGGGACAGACCATTATTTCACCCCTCCACTTT.

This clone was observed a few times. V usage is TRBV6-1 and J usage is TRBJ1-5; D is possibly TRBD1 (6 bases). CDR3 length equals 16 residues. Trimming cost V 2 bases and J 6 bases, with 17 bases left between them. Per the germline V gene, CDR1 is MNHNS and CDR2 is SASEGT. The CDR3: CASSEWRGRGSQPQHF. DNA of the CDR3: TGTGCCAGCAGTGAATGGCGGGGGCGCGGCAGTCAGCCCCAGCATTTT.

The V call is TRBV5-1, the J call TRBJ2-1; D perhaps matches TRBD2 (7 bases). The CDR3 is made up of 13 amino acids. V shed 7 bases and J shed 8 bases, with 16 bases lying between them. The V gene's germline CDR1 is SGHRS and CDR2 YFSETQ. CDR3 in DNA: TGCGCCAGCGGCGTAGGGGGGGGCCATGAGCAGTTCTTC. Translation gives CASGVGGGHEQFF. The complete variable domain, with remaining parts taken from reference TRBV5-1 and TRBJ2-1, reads KAGVTQTPRYLIKTRGQQVTLSCSPISGHRSVSWYQQTPGQGLQFLFEYFSETQRNKGNFPGRFSGRQFSNSRSEMNVSTLELGDSALYLCASGVGGGHEQFFGPGTRLTVL.

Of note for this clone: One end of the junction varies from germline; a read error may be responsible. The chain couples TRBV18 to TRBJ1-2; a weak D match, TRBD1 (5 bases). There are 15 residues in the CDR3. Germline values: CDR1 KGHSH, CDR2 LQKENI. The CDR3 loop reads CASSPSGGSTGAPSF. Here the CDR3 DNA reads TGTGCCAGCTCACCGTCGGGGGGTAGCACCGGGGCGCCATCCTTC.